This paragraph reports one T cell receptor beta chain. Its target is unknown. The data were taken from a study of Ad26.COV2.S vaccination and SARS-CoV-2 variants. Study summary: Intramuscularly, Ad26.COV2.S was given either once or twice, 56 days apart.

Study-wide results and limits: Spike-specific TCR breadth ran higher among vaccine recipients than placebo recipients. Comparability of non-spike TCR breadth was observed across vaccine and placebo recipients.

Method: immunoSEQ multiplex PCR; TCRdb's copy keeps in-frame clones and lacks some. Of 350,000 to 450,000 clones listed, 87% are singletons. Treatment in this sample: around 19 received Ad26.COV2.S at low or high dose, single or two shots; roughly five received placebo; per-sample allocation not given. Sampling happened 63 days after the first vaccine or placebo injection. The sample was peripheral blood, taken in a trial of Ad26.COV2.S vaccine versus placebo. The source is a person between 18 and 60 years old who received the Ad26.COV2.S COVID-19 vaccine or a placebo.

The CDR3 sequence: CASSLWIVRNSPLHF. For the CDR3, the DNA is TGTGCCAGCAGCTTATGGATCGTGCGTAATTCACCCCTCCACTTT. J is TRBJ1-6 and V is TRBV7-2; D uncertain. The CDR3 is 15 residues long. V shed 2 bases and J shed 6 bases, with 11 bases lying between them. The germline gives CDR1 SGHTA, CDR2 FQGNSA. Filled out from reference TRBV7-2 and TRBJ1-6, the complete variable domain reads GAGVSQSPSNKVTEKGKDVELRCDPISGHTALYWYRQSLGQGLEFLIYFQGNSAPDKSGLPSDRFSAERTGGSVSTLTIQRTQQEDSAVYLCASSLWIVRNSPLHFGNGTRLTVT.